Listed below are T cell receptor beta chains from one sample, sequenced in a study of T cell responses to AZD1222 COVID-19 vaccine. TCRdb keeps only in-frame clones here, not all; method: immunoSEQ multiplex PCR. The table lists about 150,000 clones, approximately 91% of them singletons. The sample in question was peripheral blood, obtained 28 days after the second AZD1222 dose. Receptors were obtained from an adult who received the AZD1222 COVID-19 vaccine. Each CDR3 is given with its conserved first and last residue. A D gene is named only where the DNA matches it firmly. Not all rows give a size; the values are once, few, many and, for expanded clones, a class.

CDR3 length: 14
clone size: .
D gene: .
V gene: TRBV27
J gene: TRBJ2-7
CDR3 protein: CASSQGGWGYEQYF
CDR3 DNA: TGTGCCAGCAGCCAGGGAGGTTGGGGTTACGAGCAGTACTTC

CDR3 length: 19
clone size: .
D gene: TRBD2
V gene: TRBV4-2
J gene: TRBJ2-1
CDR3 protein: CASSQEFSGGTSSYNEQFF
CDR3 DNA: TGTGCCAGCAGCCAAGAATTTAGCGGGGGAACCTCCTCGTACAATGAGCAGTTCTTC

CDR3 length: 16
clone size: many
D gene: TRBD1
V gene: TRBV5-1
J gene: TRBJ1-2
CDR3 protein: CASSPRPGTGNYGYTF
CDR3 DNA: TGCGCCAGCAGCCCGCGGCCCGGGACAGGGAACTATGGCTACACCTTC

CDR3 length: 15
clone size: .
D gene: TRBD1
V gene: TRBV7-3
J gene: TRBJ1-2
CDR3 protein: CASSYSGGADYGYTF
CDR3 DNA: TGTGCCAGCAGCTACTCAGGGGGCGCGGACTATGGCTACACCTTC

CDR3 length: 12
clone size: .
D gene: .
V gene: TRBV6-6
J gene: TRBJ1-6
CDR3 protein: CASSYSDVTLHF
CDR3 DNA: TGTGCCAGCAGTTACTCCGACGTCACCCTCCACTTT

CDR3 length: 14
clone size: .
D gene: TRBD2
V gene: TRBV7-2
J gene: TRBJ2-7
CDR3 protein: CASSLAGGPGEQYF
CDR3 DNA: TGTGCCAGCAGCTTAGCGGGAGGGCCAGGGGAGCAGTACTTC

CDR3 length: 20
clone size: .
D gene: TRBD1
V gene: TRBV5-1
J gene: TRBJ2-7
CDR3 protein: CASSHKPGQDHGYGLAEQYF
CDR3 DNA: TGCGCCAGCAGTCACAAACCGGGACAGGACCACGGATATGGACTGGCCGAGCAGTACTTC

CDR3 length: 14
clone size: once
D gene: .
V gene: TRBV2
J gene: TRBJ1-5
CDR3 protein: CASRHGQSNQPQHF
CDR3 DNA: TGTGCCAGCAGACACGGACAGAGCAATCAGCCCCAGCATTTT

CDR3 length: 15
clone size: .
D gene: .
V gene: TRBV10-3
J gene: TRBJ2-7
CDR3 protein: CAISVSSTGLVEQYF
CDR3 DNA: TGTGCCATCAGTGTCTCCTCGACAGGTTTAGTTGAGCAGTACTTC

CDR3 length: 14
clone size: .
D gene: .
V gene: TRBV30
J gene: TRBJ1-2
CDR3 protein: CAWSVQGGRYGYTF
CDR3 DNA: TGTGCCTGGAGTGTCCAAGGGGGGCGGTATGGCTACACCTTC

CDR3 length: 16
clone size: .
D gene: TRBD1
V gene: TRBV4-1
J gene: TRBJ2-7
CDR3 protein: CASSQPGQRITYEQYF
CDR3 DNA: TGCGCCAGCAGCCAACCGGGACAGCGGATAACCTACGAGCAGTACTTC

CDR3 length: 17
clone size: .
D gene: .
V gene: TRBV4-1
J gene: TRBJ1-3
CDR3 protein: CASSQVRQASSGNTIYF
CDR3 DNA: TGCGCCAGCAGCCAAGTGAGGCAGGCAAGCTCTGGAAACACCATATATTTT

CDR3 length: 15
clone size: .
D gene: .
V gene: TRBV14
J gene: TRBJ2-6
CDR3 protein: CASSQWGIGANVLTF
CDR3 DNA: TGTGCCAGCAGCCAATGGGGGATCGGGGCCAACGTCCTGACTTTC

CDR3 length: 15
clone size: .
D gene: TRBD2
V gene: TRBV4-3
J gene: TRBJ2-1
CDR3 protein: CASRRTSGPYNEQFF
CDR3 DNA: TGCGCCAGCAGGAGGACTAGCGGGCCATACAATGAGCAGTTCTTC

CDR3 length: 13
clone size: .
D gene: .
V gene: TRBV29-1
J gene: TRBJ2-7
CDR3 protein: CSVVFAAEGEQYF
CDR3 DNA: TGCAGCGTTGTTTTCGCAGCGGAGGGTGAGCAGTACTTC

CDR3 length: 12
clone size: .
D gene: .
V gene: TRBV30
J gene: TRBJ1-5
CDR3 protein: CAWSGGDQPQHF
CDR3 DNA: TGTGCCTGGAGCGGGGGAGATCAGCCCCAGCATTTT

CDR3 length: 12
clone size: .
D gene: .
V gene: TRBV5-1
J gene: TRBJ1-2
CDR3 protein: CASSTGNYGYTF
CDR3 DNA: TGCGCCAGCAGCACAGGCAACTATGGCTACACCTTC

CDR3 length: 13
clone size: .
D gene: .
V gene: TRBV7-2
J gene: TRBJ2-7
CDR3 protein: CASRGGGGYEQYF
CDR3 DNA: TGTGCCAGCAGGGGTGGGGGAGGCTACGAGCAGTACTTC

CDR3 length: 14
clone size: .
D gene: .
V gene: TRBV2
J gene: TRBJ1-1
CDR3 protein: CASGLQGVATEAFF
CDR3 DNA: TGTGCCAGCGGCCTACAGGGTGTTGCCACTGAAGCTTTCTTT

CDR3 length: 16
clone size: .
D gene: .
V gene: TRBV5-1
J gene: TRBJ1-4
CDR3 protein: CASSLDPPPTNEKLFF
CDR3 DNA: TGCGCCAGCAGCTTGGATCCCCCACCAACTAATGAAAAACTGTTTTTT

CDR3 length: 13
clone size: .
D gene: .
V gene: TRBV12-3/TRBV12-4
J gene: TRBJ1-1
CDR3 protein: CASSLASGRGAFF
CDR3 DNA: TGTGCCAGCAGTTTAGCGTCGGGGCGGGGGGCTTTCTTT

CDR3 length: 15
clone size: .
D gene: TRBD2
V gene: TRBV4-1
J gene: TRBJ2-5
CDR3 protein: CASSQGELAGETQYF
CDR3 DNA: TGCGCCAGCAGCCAAGGAGAGCTAGCGGGAGAGACCCAGTACTTC